This TCR beta chain was sequenced during a study of blood T cells in healthy people across ages. Looked up from germline, CDR1 is MDHEN and CDR2 is SYDVKM. CDR3 length equals 11 residues. Study findings and constraints: No one knew whether donors had CMV, which possibly confounded expanded clonotype changes.

Concerning this clonotype itself: Its antigen is not known. The junction and the germline gene differ at one end; a read error may be behind it.

Primed by a sample-barcoded 5' primer and a J-beta primer mix, a second PCR proceeded for about 6 to 11 cycles. TCRdb ran MiXCR on the 5' RACE reads and lists one entry per CDR3 protein. The sample consists of about 760,000 distinct CDR3 sequences, around three fifths of them appearing once. Sequences were obtained from blood. The receptor was isolated from a man aged 35-49 years in good health. This chain links TRBV28 with TRBJ2-7; a possible D gene is TRBD1 (7 bases). The CDR3 reads CASALGGQQYF. The CDR3 DNA reads as TGTGCCAGCGCCCTGGGGGGACAGCAGTACTTT.